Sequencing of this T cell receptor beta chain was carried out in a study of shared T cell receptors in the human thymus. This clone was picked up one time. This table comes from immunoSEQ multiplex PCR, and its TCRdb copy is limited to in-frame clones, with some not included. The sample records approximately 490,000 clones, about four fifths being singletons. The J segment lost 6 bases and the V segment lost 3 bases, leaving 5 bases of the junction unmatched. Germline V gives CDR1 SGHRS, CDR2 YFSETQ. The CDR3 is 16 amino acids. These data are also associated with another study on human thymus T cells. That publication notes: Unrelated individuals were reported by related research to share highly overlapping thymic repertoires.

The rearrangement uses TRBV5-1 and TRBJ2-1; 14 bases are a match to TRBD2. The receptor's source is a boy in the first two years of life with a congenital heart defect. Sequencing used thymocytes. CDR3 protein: CASSSTGTSGGNEQFF. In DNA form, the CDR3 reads TGCGCCAGCAGCTCAACCGGGACTAGCGGGGGCAATGAGCAGTTCTTC.